These 23 T cell receptor beta chains were sequenced from one sample in a study of cytomegalovirus exposure and HLA in healthy donors (TCRdb year 2017). Library construction relied on the immunoSEQ multiplex PCR assay. A mixture of 60 forward primers for TCR Vbeta segments and 13 reverse primers for TCR Jbeta segments was used in the multiplex PCR. Entries here come from immuneACCESS through TCRdb and include only in-frame sequences with V and J called. Some clones fail to appear in such tables; in the studies checked, an unresolved V gene covers under half of the shortfall, and the cause of the remainder is unknown. The sample table shows some 99,000 clones, and 55% to 75% are seen once. The top ten constitute roughly 5.3% of the sample. What was sequenced was PBMCs. Receptors originate from a woman in her 70s in good health and CMV-seropositive.

This sequence joins TRBV5-4 and TRBJ2-5, with 11 bases identical to TRBD2. The germline CDR1 and CDR2 sequences are SGHNT and YYREEE (reference sequence). Trimming removed 3 bases from V and 5 bases from J; junction bases left unmatched: 6. CDR3 length: 15 residues. The CDR3 is CASSSLAGGLETQYF. The CDR3 DNA is TGTGCCAGCAGCTCCTTAGCGGGGGGGTTGGAGACCCAGTACTTC. Supplemented by reference TRBV5-4 and TRBJ2-5, the full variable domain reads ETGVTQSPTHLIKTRGQQVTLRCSSQSGHNTVSWYQQALGQGPQFIFQYYREEENGRGNFPPRFSGLQFPNYSSELNVNALELDDSALYLCASSSLAGGLETQYFGPGTRLLVL.

V usage is TRBV7-8 and J usage is TRBJ2-1; the D gene is possibly TRBD2 (5 bases). This CDR3 is built from 15 residues. Looked up from germline, CDR1 is SGHVS and CDR2 is FQNEAQ. The V gene lost 4 bases and the J gene lost 5 bases, with 15 bases spanning the gap. CDR3 in amino acids: CASSSRDPINNEQFF. The DNA of the CDR3 is TGTGCCAGCAGCTCCCGGGATCCGATCAACAATGAGCAGTTCTTC.

The chain employs TRBV29-1 and TRBJ1-2; 7 bases are shared with TRBD1. The ends lost 3 bases at V and 4 bases at J; junction bases unmatched: 8. Per germline, CDR1 SQVTM and CDR2 ANQGSEA. This CDR3 is built from 14 residues. The CDR3 region is CSVDLQGGGYGYTF. The CDR3 nucleotides are TGCAGCGTTGATCTCCAGGGGGGCGGCTATGGCTACACCTTC.

The gene calls are TRBV14 and TRBJ1-2; no definite D call. The germline V and J ends were trimmed by 1 base and 4 bases, with 7 bases remaining between them. CDR1 is SGHDN, CDR2 FVKESK, per germline. This CDR3 spans 13 amino acids. The CDR3 sequence: CASSQAAVYGYTF. In DNA form, the CDR3 reads TGTGCCAGCAGCCAAGCCGCAGTCTATGGCTACACCTTC.

This chain joins TRBV19 and TRBJ2-7; TRBD2 aligns across 8 bases. The CDR3 is 13 amino acids. The V and J ends lost 8 bases and 0 bases, in that order; junction bases with no gene match: 3. CDR1 is LNHDA, CDR2 SQIVND, per germline (reference sequence). The CDR3 sequence: CASSGGNSYEQYF. DNA of the CDR3: TGTGCCAGTTCGGGGGGGAACTCCTACGAGCAGTACTTC.

The V and J genes are TRBV11-2 and TRBJ1-6; TRBD1 matches at 7 bases. Germline V gives CDR1 SGHAT, CDR2 FQNNGV. The CDR3 runs to 14 residues. J was trimmed by 6 bases and V by 5 bases; bases with no gene match: 4. CDR3 DNA: TGTGCCAGCAGCCAACGGGACAGTAATTCACCCCTCCACTTT. It specifies CASSQRDSNSPLHF.

J is TRBJ2-3 and V is TRBV9; 9 bases are a match to TRBD2. Germline lookup yields CDR1 SGDLS and CDR2 YYNGEE. The CDR3 contains 14 residues. With 0 bases clipped from V and 8 bases from J, the junction kept 4 bases outside the gene matches. CDR3 in amino acids: CASSVGGGAGTQYF. The CDR3 bases are TGTGCCAGCAGCGTAGGCGGGGGGGCCGGTACGCAGTATTTT.

The gene calls are TRBV5-1 and TRBJ2-3, with a possible D match to TRBD2 (7 bases). From germline, CDR1 is SGHRS and CDR2 YFSETQ. V dropped 5 bases and J dropped 2 bases, with 12 bases sitting between them. The CDR3 covers 14 residues. The CDR3 DNA sequence: TGCGCCAGCAGGGAGGGGGGGGTCACAGATACGCAGTATTTT. It is translated as CASREGGVTDTQYF.

The J gene is TRBJ2-3, the V gene TRBV5-1; D is perhaps TRBD2 (6 bases). V lost 5 bases and J lost 0, with 10 bases in between. Germline V CDR1 and CDR2: SGHRS, YFSETQ. The CDR3 is made up of 14 amino acids. CDR3 region: CASRGGLSTDTQYF. CDR3 DNA sequence: TGCGCCAGCAGGGGAGGACTTAGCACAGATACGCAGTATTTT.

The chain combines TRBV19 with TRBJ1-1, with 7 bases aligning to TRBD1. J lost 7 bases, V lost 3 bases, and 5 bases had no gene match. CDR1 and CDR2 from the germline V gene are LNHDA and SQIVND (reference sequence). CDR3 size: 13 residues. The CDR3 is CASSIGTVGEAFF. The CDR3 DNA reads as TGTGCCAGTAGTATCGGGACAGTGGGTGAAGCTTTCTTT.

The chain has TRBV5-1 and TRBJ2-7; the match to TRBD2 covers 10 bases. The germline V gene encodes CDR1 SGHRS and CDR2 YFSETQ. The J segment lost 5 bases and the V segment lost 3 bases, leaving 8 bases of the junction unmatched. This CDR3 contains 15 residues. The CDR3 coding sequence is TGCGCCAGCAGCTCAGGTAGCGGGGGGTCTGACGAGCAGTACTTC. This gives the protein CASSSGSGGSDEQYF. Combining the CDR3 with reference TRBV5-1 and TRBJ2-7 gives the whole variable domain KAGVTQTPRYLIKTRGQQVTLSCSPISGHRSVSWYQQTPGQGLQFLFEYFSETQRNKGNFPGRFSGRQFSNSRSEMNVSTLELGDSALYLCASSSGSGGSDEQYFGPGTRLTVT.

The chain couples TRBV18 to TRBJ2-2, with D uncertain. The CDR3 has 13 residues. CDR1 KGHSH and CDR2 LQKENI come from the germline V gene. Trimming took off 7 bases at V and 0 bases at J, with 6 bases between the two ends. The CDR3 protein is CASCYTNTGELFF. The CDR3 bases are TGTGCCAGCTGCTATACGAACACCGGGGAGCTGTTTTTT.

The V gene is TRBV27, the J gene TRBJ1-2; D remains ambiguous. From germline, CDR1 is MNHEY and CDR2 SMNVEV (reference sequence). The length of the CDR3 is 13 residues. V lost 3 bases to trimming and J lost 2 bases, with 7 bases between them. DNA of the CDR3: TGTGCCAGCAGTTTTTCCGGGAACTATGGCTACACCTTC. As protein: CASSFSGNYGYTF.

This clone was observed a handful of times. The gene calls are TRBV6-6 and TRBJ1-4, with TRBD1 identical over 9 bases. CDR3 size: 15 residues. Germline V gene sequence: CDR1 MNHNY, CDR2 SVGAGI (reference sequence). Losses at the gene ends were 2 bases for V and 8 bases for J; bases not matched to a gene: 6. CDR3 in amino acids: CASSYPGQGREKLFF. As DNA, the CDR3 is TGTGCCAGCAGTTACCCCGGACAGGGGAGGGAAAAACTGTTTTTT.

The chain couples TRBV19 to TRBJ1-1; D possibly corresponds to TRBD1 (5 bases). The V end was cut by 5 bases, the J end by 1 base, with 8 bases between. CDR3 size: 13 residues. CDR1 is LNHDA, CDR2 SQIVND, per germline (reference sequence). The CDR3 here is CASSRGGNTEAFF. DNA for the CDR3: TGTGCCAGTAGTCGGGGGGGGAACACTGAAGCTTTCTTT.

The rearrangement joins TRBV5-4 to TRBJ2-7, with D possibly being TRBD1 (5 bases). The CDR3 has 12 amino acids. Trimming left V 4 bases short and J 3 bases short, with 8 bases between. Looked up from germline, CDR1 is SGHNT and CDR2 is YYREEE (reference sequence). CDR3 in amino acids: CASSRQGYEQYF. CDR3 coding DNA: TGTGCCAGCAGCCGTCAGGGCTACGAGCAGTACTTC.

The chain uses TRBV27 and TRBJ1-2; D remains unclear. Germline V gene sequence: CDR1 MNHEY, CDR2 SMNVEV (reference sequence). V dropped 2 bases and J dropped 6 bases, with 16 bases sitting between them. The CDR3 sequence is 15 residues long. The CDR3 region is CASSLRNSHPHGYTF. The CDR3, as DNA: TGTGCCAGCAGTTTACGCAACAGCCACCCCCATGGCTACACCTTC.

V gene TRBV7-2 combines with J gene TRBJ2-7; tentative D call: TRBD1 (7 bases). The germline gives CDR1 SGHTA, CDR2 FQGNSA. The CDR3 covers 17 residues. The V end was cut by 1 base, the J end by 0 bases, with 16 bases between. The CDR3 reads CASSLVGGRGLSYEQYF. DNA of the CDR3: TGTGCCAGCAGCTTAGTGGGGGGTAGGGGGCTCTCCTACGAGCAGTACTTC.

V gene TRBV5-1 combines with J gene TRBJ2-5; 15 nucleotides line up with TRBD2. Germline values: CDR1 SGHRS, CDR2 YFSETQ. The V and J ends lost 2 bases and 5 bases, in that order; junction bases with no gene match: 7. The CDR3 runs 17 residues. The CDR3: CASSLSGTSGGYETQYF. The CDR3 nucleotides read TGCGCCAGCAGCTTATCGGGGACTAGCGGGGGGTACGAGACCCAGTACTTC.

The rearrangement joins TRBV5-1 to TRBJ2-5; TRBD2 aligns across 9 bases. After removal of 4 bases from V and 4 bases from J, the junction contained 5 bases not matched to a gene. Germline V gene sequence: CDR1 SGHRS, CDR2 YFSETQ. The CDR3 extends over 14 amino acids. The DNA for the CDR3 is TGCGCCAGCAGCGTTAGCGGGGGCGGAGAGACCCAGTACTTC. Translating gives CASSVSGGGETQYF.

This clone was observed a handful of times. V gene TRBV19 combines with J gene TRBJ1-1; D uncertain. Germline CDR1 is LNHDA and CDR2 is SQIVND (reference sequence). The germline V and J ends were trimmed by 7 bases and 0 bases, with 21 bases remaining between them. The CDR3 has 17 residues. Here the CDR3 reads CASILTDSQKLNTEAFF. CDR3 bases: TGTGCCAGTATTTTAACAGATAGTCAAAAATTGAACACTGAAGCTTTCTTT.

The chain joins TRBV7-2 to TRBJ1-3; D gene unclear. The V end lost 5 bases, the J end lost 1 base, and 15 bases lay between the germline ends. Germline loops: CDR1 SGHTA, CDR2 FQGNSA. CDR3 length: 16 amino acids. The CDR3 protein is CASSPQRGNSGNTIYF. CDR3 nucleotide sequence: TGTGCCAGCAGCCCCCAACGAGGGAATTCTGGAAACACCATATATTTT.

The J gene is TRBJ2-5, the V gene TRBV4-3; possibly TRBD2 for D (5 bases). CDR3 length: 11 residues. V was shortened by 5 bases and J by 7 bases, with 8 bases between the two germline ends. Germline V gives CDR1 LGHNA, CDR2 YSLEER. This CDR3 is CASSSRGTQYF. In nucleotides, the CDR3 is TGCGCCAGCAGCTCCCGGGGGACCCAGTACTTC.